These 22 T cell receptor beta chains were all obtained from the same sample, sequenced in a study of cytomegalovirus exposure and HLA in healthy donors. Vbeta (60) and Jbeta (13) primers were used in the PCR. TCRdb keeps only in-frame clones here, not all; method: immunoSEQ multiplex PCR. The top ten clones hold roughly 3.5% of a sample with roughly 90,000 clones, approximately 85% of them seen once. The sample comprised PBMCs. The receptors originated from a man younger than 40 in good health and CMV-seropositive.

This clone was counted only a few times. The CDR3 loop is CASSRDRVADQPQHF. The CDR3 coding sequence is TGTGCCAGCAGTAGGGACAGGGTGGCGGATCAGCCCCAGCATTTT. The V and J genes are TRBV2 and TRBJ1-5; 9 bases line up with TRBD1. This CDR3 is built from 15 residues. Germline-derived CDR1 and CDR2 are SNHLY and FYNNEI. Losses at the gene ends were 5 bases for V and 5 bases for J; bases not matched to a gene: 7.

J is TRBJ2-7 and V is TRBV7-9, with TRBD2 matching 13 bases. Per the germline V gene, CDR1 is SEHNR and CDR2 is FQNEAQ (reference sequence). V gave up 7 bases and J gave up 6 bases; unmatched junction bases: 9. CDR3 length: 15 amino acids. CDR3 DNA: TGTGCCAGCACCCCCTGGGGGACTAGCGGGGCCGAGCAGTACTTC. Protein sequence: CASTPWGTSGAEQYF.

The chain couples TRBV4-2 to TRBJ2-7; D is possibly TRBD2 (6 bases). The CDR3 is 14 amino acids. CDR1 LGHNA and CDR2 YNFKEQ come from the germline V gene. Trimming pared 8 bases from V and 0 bases from J, leaving 14 bases between. The CDR3 protein is CASSRDSSSYEQYF. CDR3 DNA sequence: TGTGCCAGCTCCCGGGACTCGAGCTCCTACGAGCAGTACTTC.

The chain employs TRBV6-6 and TRBJ2-5, with TRBD2 matching over 8 bases. CDR3 length: 16 amino acids. The ends lost 5 bases at V and 5 bases at J; junction bases unmatched: 13. Germline V gene data show CDR1 as MNHNY and CDR2 as SVGAGI (reference sequence). Here the CDR3 reads CASSHKRAGVGETQYF. DNA for the CDR3: TGTGCCAGCAGTCATAAGCGAGCGGGAGTGGGGGAGACCCAGTACTTC.

This clone is judged large. The genes are TRBV28 and TRBJ2-1; 7 bases map to TRBD1. Germline loops: CDR1 MDHEN, CDR2 SYDVKM. After removal of 10 bases from V and 6 bases from J, the junction contained 12 bases not matched to a gene. This CDR3 region has 14 residues. The DNA of the CDR3 is TGTGCCACCCGTCTTGCAGGGGACAGCAATGAGCAGTTCTTC. Encoded protein: CATRLAGDSNEQFF.

The chain combines TRBV5-1 with TRBJ2-2; TRBD2 matches at 7 bases. The CDR3 length is 16 residues. The V gene's germline CDR1 is SGHRS and CDR2 YFSETQ. V lost 6 bases to trimming and J lost 1 base; unmatched junction nucleotides: 9. The CDR3 DNA reads TGCGCCAGCACAGTCCAATCTAGCGGGAACACCGGGGAGCTGTTTTTT. It encodes CASTVQSSGNTGELFF. Filled out from reference TRBV5-1 and TRBJ2-2, the complete variable domain reads KAGVTQTPRYLIKTRGQQVTLSCSPISGHRSVSWYQQTPGQGLQFLFEYFSETQRNKGNFPGRFSGRQFSNSRSEMNVSTLELGDSALYLCASTVQSSGNTGELFFGEGSRLTVL.

The chain has TRBV6-5 and TRBJ1-1; D is uncertain. This CDR3 spans 13 amino acids. Trimming took 0 bases from V and 7 from J, leaving 9 bases between them. Germline CDR1 reads MNHEY; CDR2 reads SVGAGI. CDR3 nucleotide sequence: TGTGCCAGCAGTTACTCGCGGCTTCGTGAAGCTTTCTTT. Its protein is CASSYSRLREAFF.

In its sample, this clone was seen a few times. The rearrangement uses TRBV2 and TRBJ2-3, with 9 bases lining up with TRBD2. CDR3 length: 13 residues. Looked up from germline, CDR1 is SNHLY and CDR2 is FYNNEI. The junction had 2 bases not matched to a gene; V was cut back by 6 bases and J by 4 bases. In DNA, the CDR3 is TGTGCCAGCAGGCGGGAGGGCCCAGATACGCAGTATTTT. Protein sequence: CASRREGPDTQYF.

V is TRBV9 and J is TRBJ2-2; 9 bases align to TRBD2. CDR1 and CDR2 from the germline V gene are SGDLS and YYNGEE. CDR3 length: 16 residues. Trimming removed 6 bases from V and 6 bases from J; junction bases left unmatched: 12. CDR3 amino acids: CASTLRGTSSSGELFF. The DNA of the CDR3 is TGTGCCAGCACCCTTCGGGGGACTAGCTCTTCCGGGGAGCTGTTTTTT.

V is TRBV5-6 and J is TRBJ1-4; 9 bases line up with TRBD1. This CDR3 spans 14 amino acids. J was trimmed by 9 bases and V by 3 bases; bases with no gene match: 6. The germline V gene encodes CDR1 SGHDT and CDR2 YYEEEE. The CDR3 DNA reads TGTGCCAGCAGCTACGGACAGGGGCAGCAAAAACTGTTTTTT. This gives the protein CASSYGQGQQKLFF.

The rearrangement links TRBV5-1 to TRBJ2-5; TRBD2 might be the D (5 bases). This CDR3 has 12 residues. V dropped 1 base and J dropped 10 bases, with 11 bases sitting between them. Germline lookup yields CDR1 SGHRS and CDR2 YFSETQ. CDR3 nucleotide sequence: TGCGCCAGCAGCTTGACGAGCCGGGGCCAGTACTTC. This encodes CASSLTSRGQYF.

V gene TRBV19 combines with J gene TRBJ2-5, with D hard to call. In germline, CDR1 is LNHDA, CDR2 SQIVND (reference sequence). The V gene lost 8 bases and the J gene lost 5 bases, with 9 bases spanning the gap. This CDR3 contains 11 residues. Here the CDR3 reads CASPLKETQYF. CDR3 coding DNA: TGTGCCAGTCCCCTAAAGGAGACCCAGTACTTC.

V usage is TRBV5-4 and J usage is TRBJ1-3, with 9 bases identical to TRBD1. V was clipped by 4 bases and J by 0 bases; unmatched bases: 2. The CDR3 is 15 amino acids. The germline gives CDR1 SGHNT, CDR2 YYREEE (reference sequence). The CDR3 spells CASSAGQGSGNTIYF. In DNA, the CDR3 is TGTGCCAGCAGCGCGGGACAGGGCTCTGGAAACACCATATATTTT. The entire variable domain, with the rest obtained from reference TRBV5-4 and TRBJ1-3, is as follows: ETGVTQSPTHLIKTRGQQVTLRCSSQSGHNTVSWYQQALGQGPQFIFQYYREEENGRGNFPPRFSGLQFPNYSSELNVNALELDDSALYLCASSAGQGSGNTIYFGEGSWLTVV.

This chain connects TRBV9 to TRBJ1-4; no definite D call. The germline V and J ends were trimmed by 6 bases and 0 bases, with 9 bases remaining between them. The CDR3 sequence is 14 residues long. Germline V gene lookup returns CDR1 SGDLS and CDR2 YYNGEE. The CDR3 DNA reads TGTGCCAGCACCTGGGGAGCAACTAATGAAAAACTGTTTTTT. It translates to CASTWGATNEKLFF.

The chain links TRBV28 to TRBJ1-5; D ambiguous. The germline V gene encodes CDR1 MDHEN and CDR2 SYDVKM. This CDR3 region has 12 residues. V was cut by 5 bases and J by 9 bases, with 11 bases left in between. The CDR3 region has the DNA TGTGCCAGCAGTCCCCCCCCTTGGCCCCAGCATTTT. Protein sequence: CASSPPPWPQHF.

The rearrangement uses TRBV6-5 and TRBJ1-5; 12 nucleotides align to TRBD1. Per germline, CDR1 MNHEY and CDR2 SVGAGI. This CDR3 is 15 amino acids long. V lost 5 bases and J lost 7; bases outside the gene matches: 6. The CDR3 bases are TGTGCCAGCAGTACCGGGACAGGGGGCCTCCAGCCCCAGCATTTT. It translates to CASSTGTGGLQPQHF.

J is TRBJ2-2 and V is TRBV25-1, with TRBD1 as a possible D gene (6 bases). CDR1 and CDR2 (germline): MGHDK, SYGVNS. V was trimmed by 6 bases and J by 0 bases, leaving 14 bases between them. This CDR3 is 16 amino acids long. CDR3 sequence: CASRPDRPANTGELFF. Here the CDR3 DNA reads TGTGCCAGCAGACCCGACAGGCCGGCGAACACCGGGGAGCTGTTTTTT.

The CDR3 region is CASSSFTSGSNSEQFF. The DNA of the CDR3 is TGCGCCAGCAGCTCCTTTACTAGCGGGAGTAATAGTGAGCAGTTCTTC. The V call is TRBV5-1, the J call TRBJ2-1, with 11 bases fitting TRBD2. The trim removed 3 bases at V and 9 bases at J, leaving 11 bases unmatched. The CDR3 contains 16 residues. The germline V gene encodes CDR1 SGHRS and CDR2 YFSETQ. The variable domain in full, completed from reference TRBV5-1 and TRBJ2-1, reads KAGVTQTPRYLIKTRGQQVTLSCSPISGHRSVSWYQQTPGQGLQFLFEYFSETQRNKGNFPGRFSGRQFSNSRSEMNVSTLELGDSALYLCASSSFTSGSNSEQFFGPGTRLTVL.

This rearrangement joins TRBV7-2 to TRBJ2-1; tentatively, D is TRBD2 (5 bases). This CDR3 is built from 14 residues. CDR1 SGHTA and CDR2 FQGNSA come from the germline V gene. The germline V and J ends were trimmed by 4 bases and 2 bases, with 9 bases remaining between them. Written as DNA, the CDR3 is TGTGCCAGCAGCTCCGGGATGGCCTACAATGAGCAGTTCTTC. It codes for CASSSGMAYNEQFF.

This clone was seen more than once but under ten times. The CDR3 loop is CASSLYHEQYF. CDR3 DNA sequence: TGTGCCAGCAGCTTATATCACGAGCAGTACTTC. The V and J genes are TRBV7-9 and TRBJ2-7; D unclear. The V gene lost 2 bases and the J gene lost 5 bases, with 4 bases spanning the gap. This CDR3 region has 11 residues. The germline CDR1 and CDR2 sequences are SEHNR and FQNEAQ (reference sequence).

The chain links TRBV6-5 to TRBJ1-2, with D possibly matching TRBD1 (5 bases). The germline V gene encodes CDR1 MNHEY and CDR2 SVGAGI. V lost 0 bases and J 5 bases, leaving 16 bases between the germline ends. The CDR3 contains 16 residues. CDR3 sequence reads: CASSYSRGGARYGYTF. The CDR3 bases are TGTGCCAGCAGTTACTCGAGGGGCGGGGCCCGGTATGGCTACACCTTC.

This clone was counted only a few times. The gene calls are TRBV4-2 and TRBJ1-1, with TRBD1 as a possible D gene (6 bases). CDR1 is LGHNA, CDR2 YNFKEQ, per germline. This CDR3 has 15 residues. Deletions cut 0 bases from V and 7 bases from J, with 15 bases between. The CDR3 sequence is CASSQDPTGPFEAFF. The CDR3 DNA reads TGTGCCAGCAGCCAAGACCCCACAGGGCCCTTTGAAGCTTTCTTT.